This is a list of T cell receptor beta chains from one sample in a study of cytomegalovirus exposure and HLA in healthy donors. Clones were read by immunoSEQ multiplex PCR, and TCRdb kept only the in-frame ones, dropping some. The profile shows under 200,000 clones, about 80% of them singletons. The sample consisted of PBMCs. These receptors were obtained from a woman between 50 and 59 years old in good health and CMV-seronegative. Each CDR3 is given with its conserved first and last residue. The D gene is left open where the match is weak. The size field is filled for only some rows; it gives once, few, many or a size class.

TGTGCCAGCACCCTGGACTCTCGGAGTGGGGAGCAGTACTTC,CASTLDSRSGEQYF,-,14,-,TRBJ2-7,TRBV9
TGCGCCAGCAGCTTTTATGGCACAGATACGCAGTATTTT,CASSFYGTDTQYF,-,13,-,TRBJ2-3,TRBV5-1
TGTGCCAGCAGCGCAAGCCAGGGCCTAGCCAAAAACATTCAGTACTTC,CASSASQGLAKNIQYF,-,16,-,TRBJ2-4,TRBV9
TGTGCCAGCAGCGGAAGGGGACTCCTAAACTACGAGCAGTACTTC,CASSGRGLLNYEQYF,-,15,-,TRBJ2-7,TRBV5-4
TGTGCCAGCAGCTTAAGGCTAGGCGTGAATGAGCAGTTCTTC,CASSLRLGVNEQFF,-,14,once,TRBJ2-1,TRBV7-8
TGCGCCAGCAGCCCTAAGGGTTTTCAGGGTGAAAAACTGTTTTTT,CASSPKGFQGEKLFF,-,15,-,TRBJ1-4,TRBV4-1
TGTGCCAGCAGCTTAGGTCAGGGAACTGAAGCTTTCTTT,CASSLGQGTEAFF,-,13,-,TRBJ1-1,TRBV7-3
TGTGCCAGCAGGGGACAGGGGAATCTATATGGCTACACCTTC,CASRGQGNLYGYTF,TRBD1,14,-,TRBJ1-2,TRBV6-5
TGTGCCAGCAGCATTACAGGGGGGGGGAGGCAGCCCCAGCATTTT,CASSITGGGRQPQHF,TRBD1,15,-,TRBJ1-5,TRBV7-2
TGTGCCAACACAGACAGGGGGCAATTCTCTGGGATGAACACTGAAGCTTTCTTT,CANTDRGQFSGMNTEAFF,TRBD1,18,-,TRBJ1-1,TRBV28
TGTGCCAGCAGCTTGGTGCACCAGAGCACAGATACGCAGTATTTT,CASSLVHQSTDTQYF,-,15,-,TRBJ2-3,TRBV5-4
TGTGCCAGCCTCGGGGGGCCTGGGGCCAACGTCCTGACTTTC,CASLGGPGANVLTF,-,14,-,TRBJ2-6,TRBV6-5
TGTGCCAGCAGTTTCCAAAGTCAGGGGGCGGCTGAAGCTTTCTTT,CASSFQSQGAAEAFF,TRBD1,15,-,TRBJ1-1,TRBV28
TGTGCCAGCAGCCAAGATCTCGCGGGACACAATGAGCAGTTCTTC,CASSQDLAGHNEQFF,-,15,-,TRBJ2-1,TRBV4-2
TGCGCCAGCAGCCCTAGGAACTCTAACCTCTTCTCTGGAAACACCATATATTTT,CASSPRNSNLFSGNTIYF,-,18,few,TRBJ1-3,TRBV4-1
TGTGCCAGCAGTGAAGTGACAGCTGCAACTAATGAAAAACTGTTTTTT,CASSEVTAATNEKLFF,-,16,few,TRBJ1-4,TRBV25-1
TGTGCCAGCAGTTTACGAGGGACCGGGGAGCTGTTTTTT,CASSLRGTGELFF,-,13,-,TRBJ2-2,TRBV27
TGTGCCAGCAGTTTACCGGGGTTCCCCTCTGGAAACACCATATATTTT,CASSLPGFPSGNTIYF,-,16,few,TRBJ1-3,TRBV28
TGTGCCAGTAGGGGACAGGGGTTCCGACCCCAGCATTTT,CASRGQGFRPQHF,TRBD1,13,few,TRBJ1-5,TRBV19
TGCGCCAGCAGCTTTGGACTAGCGGGGAACTACAATGAGCAGTTCTTC,CASSFGLAGNYNEQFF,TRBD2,16,once,TRBJ2-1,TRBV5-1
TGTGCCATCAGTGAGAAACAGGGGGCGAACACTGAAGCTTTCTTT,CAISEKQGANTEAFF,TRBD1,15,-,TRBJ1-1,TRBV10-3
TGTGCCAGCAGAGAACAGGGTACCTCCTACGAGCAGTACTTC,CASREQGTSYEQYF,-,14,-,TRBJ2-7,TRBV2
TGTGCCAGCTCACCAACAGTATCAGGGGCAACCTACGAGCAGTACTTC,CASSPTVSGATYEQYF,-,16,-,TRBJ2-7,TRBV18
TGCGCCAGCACACAGGGAAGCTCCTATAATTCACCCCTCCACTTT,CASTQGSSYNSPLHF,-,15,-,TRBJ1-6,TRBV23-1
TGTGCCAGCAGCAGTTTCCTAGGCGGGGACCATCTCTACGAGCAGTACTTC,CASSSFLGGDHLYEQYF,-,17,-,TRBJ2-7,TRBV5-4
TGTGCCAGCAGCCAAGGGACAGGACTATGGTACGAGCAGTACTTC,CASSQGTGLWYEQYF,TRBD1,15,once,TRBJ2-7,TRBV7-6
TGCGCCAGCAGCTTGGACCGGGACAGTCCCTACGAGCAGTACTTC,CASSLDRDSPYEQYF,TRBD1,15,-,TRBJ2-7,TRBV5-1
TGCAGCGCCCTTGGGGAAGGGGACACCATATATTTT,CSALGEGDTIYF,-,12,-,TRBJ1-3,TRBV29-1
TGCGCCAGCAGCTTGGTGGCTAGCGGGATCACCGGGGAGCTGTTTTTT,CASSLVASGITGELFF,TRBD2,16,-,TRBJ2-2,TRBV5-1
TGTGCCAGCAGTTGGGGACTAGCGGGAGTGGGGCATGAGCAGTTCTTC,CASSWGLAGVGHEQFF,TRBD2,16,-,TRBJ2-1,TRBV6-6
TGTGCCACCAGCAGAGGGGGCGATTCCACTGAAGCTTTCTTT,CATSRGGDSTEAFF,-,14,-,TRBJ1-1,TRBV15
TGTGCCAGCAGCTTCCCCCAGGGAAGGAACACTGAAGCTTTCTTT,CASSFPQGRNTEAFF,-,15,once,TRBJ1-1,TRBV28
TGTGCCAGCAGCACCCCCCCGGGACTAGCGCGTCTGAACACCGGGGAGCTGTTTTTT,CASSTPPGLARLNTGELFF,TRBD2,19,-,TRBJ2-2,TRBV5-4
TGTGCCACCAGCCCGGAGACGAGGGAAAATCAGTACTTC,CATSPETRENQYF,-,13,-,TRBJ2-4,TRBV15
TGTGCCAGCGGAGACTCAGGGACACTCTCCTACGAGCAGTACTTC,CASGDSGTLSYEQYF,-,15,-,TRBJ2-7,TRBV28
TGTGCCAGCAGCCGGGAAGCTTCAGCCAAAAACATTCAGTACTTC,CASSREASAKNIQYF,-,15,-,TRBJ2-4,TRBV5-5
TGCAGCGGTAGACTAGCGGGGGACGGGGAGCTGTTTTTT,CSGRLAGDGELFF,TRBD2,13,-,TRBJ2-2,TRBV29-1
TGTGCCACCAGCACCCCGGGACAGGGGGCCCATAGTGCTGGCTACACCTTC,CATSTPGQGAHSAGYTF,TRBD1,17,-,TRBJ1-2,TRBV15